The 17 T cell receptor beta chains presented below share a single source sample, sequenced in a study of regulatory T cells in long-lasting Graves disease. Indicated time point: persistent/refractory GD, antithyroid drugs over 5 years with positive TRAb. After RNA was extracted from PBMCs, the TCR library was made from it. For TCR beta, libraries came from iRepertoire HTBI primers and Arm-PCR of CDR3 regions. MiXCR, run by TCRdb on the multiplex PCR reads, gives a single entry per CDR3 protein. The sample holds a few hundred thousand distinct CDR3 sequences, around 22% seen once. The source was peripheral blood mononuclear cells (PBMCs), collected when the disease was refractory, from a patient treated with antithyroid drugs. The source of these receptors is a female donor with Graves disease.

The chain links TRBV7-2 to TRBJ2-6; D not resolved. V lost 4 bases to trimming and J lost 4 bases, with 8 bases between them. Per the germline V gene, CDR1 is SGHTA and CDR2 is FQGNSA. The CDR3 is 14 residues long. CDR3 coding DNA: TGTGCCAGCAGCTCACGATCGGGGGCCAACGTCCTGACTTTC. Encoded protein: CASSSRSGANVLTF.

This clonotype was found many times. V gene TRBV4-1 combines with J gene TRBJ1-2, with D uncertain. Germline-derived CDR1 and CDR2 are MGHRA and YSYEKL. Trimming pared 1 base from V and 2 bases from J, leaving 8 bases between. CDR3 length: 14 amino acids. CDR3 nucleotide sequence: TGCGCCAGCAGCCAAGTTATGGAGAACTATGGCTACACCTTC. This codes for CASSQVMENYGYTF.

This chain links TRBV6-1 with TRBJ1-1; D not resolved. V was clipped by 0 bases and J by 8 bases, with 4 bases between them. The CDR3 covers 11 residues. Per germline, CDR1 MNHNS and CDR2 SASEGT. The CDR3 region is CASSEAREAFF. As DNA, the CDR3 is TGTGCCAGCAGTGAAGCCCGAGAAGCTTTCTTT.

This clonotype was recorded at least ten times. The chain joins TRBV30 to TRBJ2-3; maybe TRBD1 (6 bases). This CDR3 is 12 amino acids long. Germline-derived CDR1 and CDR2 are GTSNPN and SVGIG (reference sequence). V dropped 3 bases and J dropped 14 bases, with 18 bases sitting between them. For the CDR3, the DNA is TGTGCCTGGAGCACAACAGGGAAGGCATGGTATTTT. This translates into CAWSTTGKAWYF.

The chain recombines TRBV5-1 with TRBJ2-7; 9 nucleotides line up with TRBD1. The V and J ends lost 0 bases and 3 bases, in that order; junction bases with no gene match: 7. Germline V gene data show CDR1 as SGHRS and CDR2 as YFSETQ. The CDR3 runs 16 residues. CDR3 DNA: TGCGCCAGCAGCTTGGTGGGACAGGGAAGAATCTACGAGCAGTACTTC. This codes for CASSLVGQGRIYEQYF.

The chain employs TRBV3-1 and TRBJ1-2; D call uncertain. CDR3 size: 15 residues. Deletions cut 1 base from V and 1 base from J, with 10 bases between. CDR1 LGHDT and CDR2 YNNKEL come from the germline V gene (reference sequence). The CDR3 bases are TGTGCCAGCAGCCAAGGCCAGAACAATAACTATGGCTACACCTTC. Translating gives CASSQGQNNNYGYTF.

This clonotype was recorded at least ten times. This chain links TRBV29-1 with TRBJ1-2; the match to TRBD1 covers 8 bases. V dropped 6 bases and J dropped 6; count of bases not matched to a gene: 21. The CDR3 totals 17 residues. CDR1 and CDR2 (germline): SQVTM, ANQGSEA. CDR3 in amino acids: CSVRGQGGERDPNGYTF. DNA of the CDR3: TGCAGCGTCCGCGGACAGGGAGGAGAGCGGGACCCCAATGGCTACACCTTC.

This clonotype was recorded many times. The CDR3 loop reads CASSRGNEQYF. CDR3 nucleotides: TGTGCCAGCAGTCGGGGGAACGAGCAGTACTTC. The gene calls are TRBV2 and TRBJ2-7, with a possible D match to TRBD2 (6 bases). This CDR3 has 11 amino acids. From germline, CDR1 is SNHLY and CDR2 FYNNEI. V lost 5 bases and J 5 bases, leaving 7 bases between the germline ends.

This clonotype was observed at least ten times. CDR3 amino acids: CSARLPPVSAEQYF. The CDR3 region has the DNA TGCAGTGCTAGACTACCCCCAGTGTCCGCCGAGCAGTACTTC. This chain uses TRBV20-1 with TRBJ2-7; D gene uncertain. Trimming removed 2 bases at V and 6 bases at J, with 17 bases between. The CDR3 is 14 amino acids. Germline loops: CDR1 DFQATT, CDR2 SNEGSKA (reference sequence).

A note on this clonotype: Relative to the germline gene, one junction end is altered; a read error may explain this. This chain uses TRBV6-1 with TRBJ2-7; D gene unclear. CDR1 MNHNS and CDR2 SASEGT come from the germline V gene. The CDR3 spans 14 residues. CDR3 residues: CVSSSRIQSYEQYF. DNA of the CDR3: TGTGTCAGCAGCTCCCGTATCCAGTCCTACGAGCAGTACTTC.

V and J are TRBV5-1 and TRBJ2-5; unclear D gene. Germline-derived CDR1 and CDR2 are SGHRS and YFSETQ. This CDR3 has 15 residues. V lost 4 bases and J 1 base, leaving 14 bases between the germline ends. CDR3 sequence: CASSLSDESQETQYF. Here the CDR3 DNA reads TGCGCCAGCAGCCTGTCTGATGAATCCCAAGAGACCCAGTACTTC.

This clonotype was seen more than once but under ten times. The chain links TRBV5-6 to TRBJ2-6; D is ambiguous. V lost 4 bases and J lost 0, with 8 bases in between. The CDR3 loop spans 15 amino acids. CDR1 SGHDT and CDR2 YYEEEE come from the germline V gene. The CDR3 spells CASSPWGSGANVLTF. CDR3 bases: TGTGCCAGCAGCCCTTGGGGCTCTGGGGCCAACGTCCTGACTTTC.

The sample holds many counts of this clonotype. This chain connects TRBV28 to TRBJ2-2; 8 bases match TRBD1. The CDR3 contains 14 residues. V shed 4 bases, J shed 5 bases, and the junction held 3 bases outside the gene matches. Per the germline V gene, CDR1 is MDHEN and CDR2 is SYDVKM. The CDR3 reads CASSSTGGTGELFF. DNA for the CDR3: TGTGCCAGCAGTTCAACAGGGGGAACCGGGGAGCTGTTTTTT.

V usage is TRBV20-1 and J usage is TRBJ1-5; 7 nucleotides agree with TRBD1. The V and J ends lost 5 bases and 0 bases, in that order; junction bases with no gene match: 10. Germline lookup yields CDR1 DFQATT and CDR2 SNEGSKA (reference sequence). The CDR3 length is 16 residues. The CDR3 region is CSAEGQRLYSNQPQHF. DNA of the CDR3: TGCAGTGCTGAGGGACAGCGACTTTATAGCAATCAGCCCCAGCATTTT.

In DNA form, the CDR3 reads TGCGCCAGCAGCCAAGAATCTCAAAACTACGAGCAGTACTTC. Translated, it gives CASSQESQNYEQYF. The V call is TRBV4-1, the J call TRBJ2-7; D unresolved. This CDR3 comprises 14 residues. V shed 0 bases and J shed 3 bases, with 9 bases lying between them. Looked up from germline, CDR1 is MGHRA and CDR2 is YSYEKL.

This clonotype was detected many times. The rearrangement links TRBV28 to TRBJ1-2; tentative D call: TRBD1 (5 bases). The CDR3 sequence is 16 residues long. V was shortened by 2 bases and J by 7 bases, with 20 bases between the two germline ends. Germline CDR1 reads MDHEN; CDR2 reads SYDVKM. Written as DNA, the CDR3 is TGTGCCAGCAGTTTAATCCCCAAAGGGGTGGTTAGTGGCTACACCTTC. It encodes CASSLIPKGVVSGYTF.

The V call is TRBV19, the J call TRBJ1-3; D uncertain. Germline V gene data show CDR1 as LNHDA and CDR2 as SQIVND (reference sequence). The V end was cut by 9 bases, the J end by 2 bases, with 14 bases between. CDR3 size: 14 residues. CDR3 sequence: CASTLGLTGNTIYF. CDR3 DNA: TGTGCCAGCACCCTTGGACTCACTGGAAACACCATATATTTT. The variable domain in full, with the rest retrieved from reference TRBV19 and TRBJ1-3, is DGGITQSPKYLFRKEGQNVTLSCEQNLNHDAMYWYRQDPGQGLRLIYYSQIVNDFQKGDIAEGYSVSREKKESFPLTVTSAQKNPTAFYLCASTLGLTGNTIYFGEGSWLTVV.